The clone carrying this T cell receptor beta chain was seen repeatedly, ten times or more. Its antigen is still unknown. This sample stems from a study of T cells in Graves' hyperthyroidism and ophthalmopathy. The source material, RNA transcripts, was used to amplify TCR beta CDR3 regions. The TCR CDR3 was amplified in a first-round RT-PCR using the HTBI primer set. TCRdb re-derived calls from the multiplex PCR reads in MiXCR, one entry per CDR3 protein. The top ten clones hold 34% of a sample with about 640,000 distinct CDR3 sequences, less than 25% of them seen once. Every diagnosis used clinical symptoms, serum thyroxine and TRAb, thyroid ultrasound and orbital computed tomography. Whole-study findings and limits: Most clonotypes expanded in thyroid above 0.001 were likewise present in blood.

V was clipped by 5 bases and J by 2 bases; unmatched bases: 3. CDR1 is SEHNR, CDR2 FQNEAQ, per germline (reference sequence). The CDR3 has 14 amino acids. This sequence was found in a man aged 25 to 40 with Graves' ophthalmopathy. The sample taken for sequencing was blood. The V gene is TRBV7-9, the J gene TRBJ2-7, with TRBD2 matching over 10 bases. The CDR3 here is CASSGTSAAYEQYF. The DNA of the CDR3 is TGTGCCAGCAGCGGGACTAGCGCGGCCTACGAGCAGTACTTC.